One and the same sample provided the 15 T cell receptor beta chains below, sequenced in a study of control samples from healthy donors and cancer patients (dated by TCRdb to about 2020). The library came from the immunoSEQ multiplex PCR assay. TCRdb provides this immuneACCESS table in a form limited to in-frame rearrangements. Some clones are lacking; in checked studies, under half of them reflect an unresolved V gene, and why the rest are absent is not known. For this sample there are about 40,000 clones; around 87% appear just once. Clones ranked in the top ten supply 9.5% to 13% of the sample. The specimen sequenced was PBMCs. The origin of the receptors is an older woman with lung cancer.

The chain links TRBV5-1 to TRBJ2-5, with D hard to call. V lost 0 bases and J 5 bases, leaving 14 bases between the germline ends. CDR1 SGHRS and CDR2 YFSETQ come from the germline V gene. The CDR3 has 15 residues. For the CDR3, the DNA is TGCGCCAGCAGCTTGGGGCGGTATCAGAGGGAGACCCAGTACTTC. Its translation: CASSLGRYQRETQYF.

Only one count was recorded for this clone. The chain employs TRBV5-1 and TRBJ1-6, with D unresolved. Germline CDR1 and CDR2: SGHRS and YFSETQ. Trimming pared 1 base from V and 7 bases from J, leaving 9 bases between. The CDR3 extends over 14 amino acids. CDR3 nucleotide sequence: TGCGCCAGCAGCTTGAGCACAGTCAATTCACCCCTCCACTTT. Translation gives CASSLSTVNSPLHF.

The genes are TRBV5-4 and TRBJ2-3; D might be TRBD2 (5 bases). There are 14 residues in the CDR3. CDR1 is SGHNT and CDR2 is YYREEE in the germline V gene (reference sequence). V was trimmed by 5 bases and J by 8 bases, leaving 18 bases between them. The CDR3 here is CASSLSSDAGTQYF. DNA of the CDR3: TGTGCCAGCAGTCTTTCATCGGACGCGGGTACGCAGTATTTT.

The CDR3 bases are TGTGCCAGCAGTTACTCCCGGGCCGGCAATCAGCCCCAGCATTTT. Translating it yields CASSYSRAGNQPQHF. The rearrangement uses TRBV6-6 and TRBJ1-5; D ambiguous. The CDR3 contains 15 residues. CDR1 is MNHNY and CDR2 is SVGAGI in the germline V gene (reference sequence). Trimming removed 0 bases at V and 2 bases at J, with 8 bases between.

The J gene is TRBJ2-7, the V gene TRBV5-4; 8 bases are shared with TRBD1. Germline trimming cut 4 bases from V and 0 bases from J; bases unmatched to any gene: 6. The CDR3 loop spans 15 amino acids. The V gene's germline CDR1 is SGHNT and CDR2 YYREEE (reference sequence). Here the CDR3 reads CASSTRQGSSYEQYF. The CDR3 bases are TGTGCCAGCAGCACCCGACAGGGGAGCTCCTACGAGCAGTACTTC. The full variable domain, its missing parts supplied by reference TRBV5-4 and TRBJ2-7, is ETGVTQSPTHLIKTRGQQVTLRCSSQSGHNTVSWYQQALGQGPQFIFQYYREEENGRGNFPPRFSGLQFPNYSSELNVNALELDDSALYLCASSTRQGSSYEQYFGPGTRLTVT.

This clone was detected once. The CDR3 reads CASSATSGYNEQFF. DNA of the CDR3: TGTGCCAGCAGCGCGACTAGCGGGTACAATGAGCAGTTCTTC. The V gene is TRBV5-4, the J gene TRBJ2-1; 10 positions agree with TRBD2. With V trimmed by 4 bases and J by 4 bases, 2 bases remained unmatched. The CDR3 has 14 amino acids. The germline CDR1 and CDR2 sequences are SGHNT and YYREEE (reference sequence).

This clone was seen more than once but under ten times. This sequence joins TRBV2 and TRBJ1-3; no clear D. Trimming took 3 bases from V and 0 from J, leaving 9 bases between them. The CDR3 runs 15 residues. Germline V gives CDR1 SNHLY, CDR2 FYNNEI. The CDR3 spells CASSDSGNSGNTIYF. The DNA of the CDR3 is TGTGCCAGCAGTGATTCGGGGAACTCTGGAAACACCATATATTTT.

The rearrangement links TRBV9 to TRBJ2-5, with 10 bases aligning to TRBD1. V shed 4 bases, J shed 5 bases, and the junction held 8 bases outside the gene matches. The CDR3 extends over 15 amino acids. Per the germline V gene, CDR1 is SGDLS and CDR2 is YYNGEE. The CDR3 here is CASSQAGTGVETQYF. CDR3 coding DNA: TGTGCCAGCAGCCAGGCGGGGACAGGGGTGGAGACCCAGTACTTC.

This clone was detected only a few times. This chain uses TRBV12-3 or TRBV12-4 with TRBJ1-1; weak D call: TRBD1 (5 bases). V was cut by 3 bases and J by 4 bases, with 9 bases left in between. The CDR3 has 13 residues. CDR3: CASSLWGGTEAFF. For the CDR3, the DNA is TGTGCCAGCAGTTTGTGGGGGGGCACTGAAGCTTTCTTT.

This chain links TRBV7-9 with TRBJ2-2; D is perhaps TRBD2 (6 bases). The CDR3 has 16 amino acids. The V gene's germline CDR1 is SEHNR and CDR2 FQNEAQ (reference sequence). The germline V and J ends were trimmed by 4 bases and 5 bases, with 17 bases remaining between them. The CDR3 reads CASSWLSNGGTGELFF. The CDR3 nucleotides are TGTGCCAGCAGCTGGTTGTCTAATGGAGGGACCGGGGAGCTGTTTTTT.

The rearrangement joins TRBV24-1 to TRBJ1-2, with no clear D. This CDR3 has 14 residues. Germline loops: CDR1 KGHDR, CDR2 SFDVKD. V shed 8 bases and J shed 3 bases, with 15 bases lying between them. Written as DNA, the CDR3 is TGTGCCACCAAGGAAGGGCGATCATACTATGGCTACACCTTC. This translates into CATKEGRSYYGYTF.

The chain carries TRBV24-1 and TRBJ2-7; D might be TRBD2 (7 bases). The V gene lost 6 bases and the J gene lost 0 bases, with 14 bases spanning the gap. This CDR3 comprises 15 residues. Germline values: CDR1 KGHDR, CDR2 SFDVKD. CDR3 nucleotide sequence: TGTGCCACCAGTCGAGGGGAGGGGGACTCCTACGAGCAGTACTTC. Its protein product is CATSRGEGDSYEQYF.

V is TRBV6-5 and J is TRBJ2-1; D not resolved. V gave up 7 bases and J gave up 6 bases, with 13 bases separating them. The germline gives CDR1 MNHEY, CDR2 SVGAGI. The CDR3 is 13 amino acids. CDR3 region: CASNSGFSNEQFF. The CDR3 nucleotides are TGTGCCAGCAACTCCGGGTTTTCCAATGAGCAGTTCTTC.

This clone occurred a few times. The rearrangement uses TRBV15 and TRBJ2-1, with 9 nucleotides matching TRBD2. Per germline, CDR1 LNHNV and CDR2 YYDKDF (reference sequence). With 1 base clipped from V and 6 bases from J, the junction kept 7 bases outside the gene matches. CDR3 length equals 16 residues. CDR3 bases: TGTGCCACCAGCAGAGGTAGTAGCGGGAGACTCAATGAGCAGTTCTTC. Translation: CATSRGSSGRLNEQFF.

The chain's CDR3 is CATSDATGGFMNEQFF. CDR3 sequence (DNA): TGTGCCACCAGTGATGCCACAGGGGGCTTTATGAATGAGCAGTTCTTC. V usage is TRBV24-1 and J usage is TRBJ2-1, with 9 bases lining up with TRBD1. Per germline, CDR1 KGHDR and CDR2 SFDVKD. This CDR3 is built from 16 residues. J lost 7 bases, V lost 3 bases, and 9 bases had no gene match.